This T cell receptor (beta chain) was documented in a study of blood T cell repertoires in COVID-19. Overall study: From the United States, Italy and Spain came samples of acute and convalescent COVID-19. T cells, B-cell-depleted T cells, or PBMCs provided the cDNA or gDNA that served as material.

The length of the CDR3 is 11 residues. Germline V gene data show CDR1 as MNHNS and CDR2 as SASEGT. The germline V and J ends were trimmed by 3 bases and 8 bases, with 7 bases remaining between them. Cohort 3 recovery required two negative PCRs, clearance, or symptom resolution. Profiling relied on immunoSEQ multiplex PCR, and the TCRdb table lists in-frame clones only, not all of them. The sample lists about 480,000 clones, around nine tenths occurring once. The sequence derives from a woman aged 55 to 70 who had recovered from COVID-19. The chain links TRBV6-1 to TRBJ1-2; no clear D gene. The sequencing sample was made of PBMCs or T cells enriched from blood (not recorded which). The CDR3 spells CASSDTRGYTF. The DNA of the CDR3 is TGTGCCAGCAGTGACACGCGGGGCTACACCTTC.